The next 9 T cell receptor beta chains were all read from a single sample in a study of blood T cell repertoires in COVID-19. Here immunoSEQ multiplex PCR was the method, and the copy in TCRdb shows in-frame clones only, minus some. The table has approximately 220,000 clones, around 86% seen once. Sequences were obtained from PBMCs or T cells enriched from blood (not recorded which). The source of these receptors is a woman between 40 and 55 years old with acute COVID-19.

This chain connects TRBV29-1 to TRBJ1-2; TRBD1 might be the D (5 bases). The germline gives CDR1 SQVTM, CDR2 ANQGSEA. Deletions cut 1 base from V and 4 bases from J, with 16 bases between. The CDR3 is 15 amino acids. CDR3 sequence (DNA): TGCAGCGTTGAAGGGGGTGGTGCGGGGACCTATGGCTACACCTTC. The encoded protein is CSVEGGGAGTYGYTF.

The V call is TRBV21-1, the J call TRBJ1-5; the D call of TRBD1 is as the table states it, not checked on the DNA. TRBV21-1 is tagged as a pseudogene. The CDR3 is 18 amino acids. The CDR3 DNA reads as TGTGCCAGCAGCAAATTAAACGCGTCTTGGACAGAAAATCAGCCCCAGCATTTT. Translation: CASSKLNASWTENQPQHF.

The gene calls are TRBV6-1 and TRBJ1-6; D unresolved. V lost 0 bases and J 6 bases, leaving 6 bases between the germline ends. Germline-derived CDR1 and CDR2 are MNHNS and SASEGT. The CDR3 length is 14 residues. In DNA, the CDR3 is TGTGCCAGCAGTGAAGCGGTGGCTAATTCACCCCTCCACTTT. It translates to CASSEAVANSPLHF.

The CDR3 reads CASSYSASGGRETQYF. The CDR3 nucleotides read TGTGCCAGCAGTTACTCGGCTAGCGGGGGGAGAGAGACCCAGTACTTC. The chain recombines TRBV6-5 with TRBJ2-5; 11 positions agree with TRBD2. CDR1 is MNHEY, CDR2 SVGAGI, per germline. The CDR3 spans 16 residues. V was pared by 0 bases and J by 4 bases, with 4 bases of the junction left unmatched.

The CDR3 nucleotides are TGCGCCAGCAGTGAGGCAGAAAACACTGAAGCTTTCTTT. It yields the protein CASSEAENTEAFF. The chain joins TRBV10-1 to TRBJ1-1; D gene uncertain. The CDR3 sequence is 13 residues long. The V gene's germline CDR1 is WNHNN and CDR2 SYGVQD (reference sequence). Trimming took off 2 bases at V and 2 bases at J, with 6 bases between the two ends.

This clone appeared once. The chain joins TRBV27 to TRBJ1-1; possible D gene TRBD1, 5 bases. Trimming took 3 bases from V and 1 from J, leaving 9 bases between them. The CDR3 runs 14 residues. The germline V gene encodes CDR1 MNHEY and CDR2 SMNVEV (reference sequence). CDR3 protein: CASSFGGGNTEAFF. In DNA form, the CDR3 reads TGTGCCAGCAGTTTCGGGGGGGGGAACACTGAAGCTTTCTTT.

This rearrangement joins TRBV7-9 to TRBJ1-1; possibly TRBD1 for D (5 bases). The V and J ends lost 5 bases and 11 bases respectively, with 15 bases between them. From germline, CDR1 is SEHNR and CDR2 FQNEAQ (reference sequence). This CDR3 comprises 12 residues. The CDR3 spells CASSGGGAEAFF. The DNA for the CDR3 is TGTGCCAGCAGCGGTGGAGGGGCGGAGGCTTTCTTT.

The genes are TRBV19 and TRBJ1-1; 8 nucleotides line up with TRBD1. The CDR3 has 13 amino acids. The ends lost 3 bases at V and 6 bases at J; junction bases unmatched: 3. Germline V gives CDR1 LNHDA, CDR2 SQIVND (reference sequence). The CDR3 protein is CASSIVQGAEAFF. For the CDR3, the DNA is TGTGCCAGTAGTATCGTACAGGGGGCTGAAGCTTTCTTT.

The rearrangement links TRBV11-2 to TRBJ1-1; D perhaps matches TRBD1 (5 bases). The CDR3 runs to 15 residues. Germline-derived CDR1 and CDR2 are SGHAT and FQNNGV. With 10 bases removed from V and 3 bases from J, the gap between germline ends came to 21 bases. The CDR3 here is CATRLGQGKYTEAFF. Here the CDR3 DNA reads TGTGCCACCCGCTTAGGGCAGGGCAAATACACTGAAGCTTTCTTT.